This is a list of T cell receptor beta chains from one sample in a study of T cells in Graves' hyperthyroidism and ophthalmopathy. TCRdb called the multiplex PCR reads again in MiXCR, with one record for every CDR3 protein. The sample includes 270,000 or so distinct CDR3 sequences, approximately 14% of them seen just once. Sequencing used blood. All receptors derive from a woman aged 50 to 65 with Graves' hyperthyroidism that later progressed to Graves' ophthalmopathy. Each CDR3 is given with its conserved first and last residue. The order of the fields is clone size, D gene, V gene, J gene, CDR3 DNA, CDR3 protein. A D gene is named only where the DNA matches it firmly. Some rows mark clone size as missing; the rest say once, few, many or name a class of expanded clone.

clone size: many; D gene: -; V gene: TRBV7-8; J gene: TRBJ2-7; CDR3 DNA: TGTGCCAGCAGCTTACGAGGCAGGCGGTACGAGCAGTACTTC; CDR3 protein: CASSLRGRRYEQYF
clone size: many; D gene: -; V gene: TRBV18; J gene: TRBJ1-3; CDR3 DNA: TGTGCCAGCTCACTTTCTGGACAGAGCACCTCTGGAAACACCATATATTTT; CDR3 protein: CASSLSGQSTSGNTIYF
clone size: many; D gene: -; V gene: TRBV2; J gene: TRBJ1-1; CDR3 DNA: TGTGCCAGCAGTGAAGCGCAGCACGTCGGTGAAGCTTTCTTT; CDR3 protein: CASSEAQHVGEAFF
clone size: -; D gene: -; V gene: TRBV4-2; J gene: TRBJ2-5; CDR3 DNA: TGTGCCAGCAGCGGATCGGACGATGTTGGGACCCAGTACTTC; CDR3 protein: CASSGSDDVGTQYF
clone size: few; D gene: -; V gene: TRBV6-2/TRBV6-3; J gene: TRBJ1-2; CDR3 DNA: TGTGCCAGCAGAAAGCTGGCAGGCGTAGGCTACACCTTC; CDR3 protein: CASRKLAGVGYTF
clone size: many; D gene: -; V gene: TRBV6-1; J gene: TRBJ2-7; CDR3 DNA: TGTGCCAGCCAGCGGAGTATTTACGAGCAGTACTTC; CDR3 protein: CASQRSIYEQYF
clone size: many; D gene: -; V gene: TRBV28; J gene: TRBJ1-5; CDR3 DNA: TGTGCCAGCAGTTTAGGGGGGAGGAGCAATCAGCCCCAGCATTTT; CDR3 protein: CASSLGGRSNQPQHF
clone size: many; D gene: TRBD2; V gene: TRBV6-1; J gene: TRBJ2-7; CDR3 DNA: TGTGCCACCAGGATGGGGACTAGCGTTTCCTACGAGCAGTACTTC; CDR3 protein: CATRMGTSVSYEQYF
clone size: many; D gene: TRBD2; V gene: TRBV20-1; J gene: TRBJ2-1; CDR3 DNA: TGCAGGGCGACTAGCGGGAGGGGCAATGAGCAGTTCTTC; CDR3 protein: CRATSGRGNEQFF
clone size: many; D gene: -; V gene: TRBV6-5; J gene: TRBJ1-5; CDR3 DNA: TGTGCCAGCAGTTACGGTGACAATCAGCCCCAGCATTTT; CDR3 protein: CASSYGDNQPQHF
clone size: many; D gene: -; V gene: TRBV18; J gene: TRBJ1-4; CDR3 DNA: TGTGCCAGCTCAGAGAACGGGGGAGTGGAGGAAAAACTGTTTTTT; CDR3 protein: CASSENGGVEEKLFF
clone size: many; D gene: TRBD2; V gene: TRBV7-3; J gene: TRBJ2-3; CDR3 DNA: TGTGCCAGCAGCTATTCAGGACTAGCGGAAAACACAGATACGCAGTATTTT; CDR3 protein: CASSYSGLAENTDTQYF
clone size: many; D gene: -; V gene: TRBV20-1; J gene: TRBJ2-7; CDR3 DNA: TGCAGTGCTAGTTCGGGTAGAAGCCTCGAGGAGCAGTACTTC; CDR3 protein: CSASSGRSLEEQYF
clone size: few; D gene: TRBD2; V gene: TRBV30; J gene: TRBJ2-5; CDR3 DNA: TGTGCCTGGAAGAAAAGCGGGATCCAAGAGACCCAGTACTTC; CDR3 protein: CAWKKSGIQETQYF
clone size: -; D gene: TRBD2; V gene: TRBV19; J gene: TRBJ2-1; CDR3 DNA: TGTGCCAGCTCAAACACAGGGCGCGGGAGGGCCGACAATGAGCAGTTCTTC; CDR3 protein: CASSNTGRGRADNEQFF
clone size: many; D gene: TRBD1; V gene: TRBV7-3; J gene: TRBJ2-1; CDR3 DNA: TGTGCCAGCAGCTTAAGGACAGGATGGGATGAGCAGTTCTTC; CDR3 protein: CASSLRTGWDEQFF